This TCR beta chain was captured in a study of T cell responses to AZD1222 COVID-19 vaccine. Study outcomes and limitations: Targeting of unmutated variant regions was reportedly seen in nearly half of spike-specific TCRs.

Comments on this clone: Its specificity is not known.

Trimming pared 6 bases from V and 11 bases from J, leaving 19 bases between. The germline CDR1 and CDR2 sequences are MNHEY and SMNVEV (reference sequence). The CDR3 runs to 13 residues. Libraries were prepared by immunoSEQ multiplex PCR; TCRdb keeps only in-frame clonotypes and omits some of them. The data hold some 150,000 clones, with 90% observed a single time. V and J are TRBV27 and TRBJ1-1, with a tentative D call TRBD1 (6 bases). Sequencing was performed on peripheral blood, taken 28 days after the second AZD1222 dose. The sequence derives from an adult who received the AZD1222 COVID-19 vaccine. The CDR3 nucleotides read TGTGCCAGCAGCCTTAAACCGGGACAATGGGCTTTCTTT. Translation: CASSLKPGQWAFF.